This T cell receptor beta chain is from a study of blood T cell repertoires in COVID-19. On the study more broadly: Material from acute and convalescent COVID-19 was sourced from the United States, Italy and Spain. In each case, the material was cDNA or gDNA derived from T cells, B-cell-depleted T cells, or PBMCs.

CDR1 is KGHSH and CDR2 is LQKENI in the germline V gene. CDR3 length: 15 residues. V lost 3 bases and J lost 6; bases outside the gene matches: 10. Here immunoSEQ multiplex PCR was the method, and the copy in TCRdb shows in-frame clones only, minus some. The sample carries around 300,000 clones, around 89% recorded once. Two negative PCRs, clearance, or symptom resolution were required of recovered Cohort 3 donors. The rearrangement joins TRBV18 to TRBJ2-7; the match to TRBD2 covers 8 bases. Sequencing was carried out using PBMCs or T cells enriched from blood (not recorded which). The receptor was isolated from a woman younger than 35 who had recovered from COVID-19. The CDR3 sequence: CASSPGTSRLREQYF. The CDR3 nucleotides read TGTGCCAGCTCACCCGGGACTAGTCGGCTACGCGAGCAGTACTTC. Combining the CDR3 with reference TRBV18 and TRBJ2-7 gives the whole variable domain NAGVMQNPRHLVRRRGQEARLRCSPMKGHSHVYWYRQLPEEGLKFMVYLQKENIIDESGMPKERFSAEFPKEGPSILRIQQVVRGDSAAYFCASSPGTSRLREQYFGPGTRLTVT.